This T cell receptor beta chain is drawn from a study of blood T cell repertoires in COVID-19. Study context: Samples came from the United States, Italy and Spain, spanning acute and convalescent COVID-19. The cDNA or gDNA used as material had been derived from T cells, B-cell-depleted T cells, or PBMCs.

Looked up from germline, CDR1 is SGDLS and CDR2 is YYNGEE. The length of the CDR3 is 13 residues. V gave up 0 bases and J gave up 3 bases, with 6 bases separating them. Authors' analysis steps: By means of reference gene primer amplification, nucleated cell counts were estimated. Method: immunoSEQ multiplex PCR; TCRdb's copy keeps in-frame clones and lacks some. From that table come the V and J calls and clone size; the DNA was used to work out D and trimming. The sample comprises some 120,000 clones, roughly 90% of which are singletons, and 15% to 20% rests with the top ten. The chain employs TRBV9 and TRBJ1-2; D not certain. The sequence was obtained from a human donor with acute or convalescent COVID-19. The donor label of this sample is uncertain. The sequenced sample was peripheral blood. In DNA, the CDR3 is TGTGCCAGCAGCGTAGACAGCCACTATGGCTACACCTTC. It codes for CASSVDSHYGYTF.